The rows below give T cell receptor beta chains drawn from one sample of a study of cytomegalovirus exposure and HLA in healthy donors. Assay: immunoSEQ multiplex PCR; the TCRdb copy retains only in-frame clones and omits some. The table has about 110,000 clones, around 71% seen once. The sample consisted of PBMCs. The origin of the receptors is a boy younger than 18 in good health and CMV-seronegative. Both conserved end residues are part of each CDR3. D genes are given only for firm matches. Clone sizes are given selectively: once, few, many, or a class where the clone is expanded.

>TRBV28|few|TRBJ2-7|-
TGTGCCAGCAGCCACAGGTACGAGCAGTACTTC
CASSHRYEQYF
>TRBV7-6|-|TRBJ2-3|TRBD2
TGTGCCAGCAGTCGAGGTACCGGGGGGAACACAGATACGCAGTATTTT
CASSRGTGGNTDTQYF
>TRBV7-3|-|TRBJ2-7|-
TGTGCCAGCAGCTTAGATAGATTCGCCGAGCAGTACTTC
CASSLDRFAEQYF
>TRBV6-5|-|TRBJ2-3|TRBD2
TGTGCCAGCAGAACTAGCGGGAGTTATACGCAGTATTTT
CASRTSGSYTQYF
>TRBV27|-|TRBJ2-2|TRBD1
TGTGCCAGCAGTCCGGGGACAGCCAACACCGGGGAGCTGTTTTTT
CASSPGTANTGELFF
>TRBV7-3|-|TRBJ2-7|-
TGTGCCAGCAGCTTAACTCCACAGGGAGTGGGGGAGCAGTACTTC
CASSLTPQGVGEQYF
>TRBV6-6|-|TRBJ1-5|-
TGTGCCAGCAGTTACTCCGGGTTTAATAGCAATCAGCCCCAGCATTTT
CASSYSGFNSNQPQHF
>TRBV5-1|-|TRBJ2-7|TRBD1
TGCGCCAGCAGCTTGGACAGGGGTTACGAGCAGTACTTC
CASSLDRGYEQYF
>TRBV29-1|-|TRBJ1-1|-
TGCAGCGTTGAAGATGGGGAGAGTCCTTACCTCTTT
CSVEDGESPYLF
>TRBV6-1|-|TRBJ2-3|TRBD2
TGTGCCAGCAGTGAAGGCGGGGGGGCCGATACGCAGTATTTT
CASSEGGGADTQYF
>TRBV6-5|-|TRBJ2-7|-
TGTGCCAGCAGTTACCAACAGGGTTACGAGCAGTACTTC
CASSYQQGYEQYF
>TRBV6-1|few|TRBJ2-1|-
TGTGCCAGCAGTGAAGGCGTCGGAGCCTACAATGAGCAGTTCTTC
CASSEGVGAYNEQFF
>TRBV2|-|TRBJ2-7|TRBD2
TGTGCCAGCAGTGACCGGACTAGAATGTTTGGCGAGCAGTACTTC
CASSDRTRMFGEQYF
>TRBV7-2|few|TRBJ2-7|-
TGTGCCAGCAGTCTCCGGGACTCGCCCTCCTACGAGCAGTACTTC
CASSLRDSPSYEQYF
>TRBV10-1|-|TRBJ2-7|TRBD1
TGCGCCAGCAAGGGACAGCCGGCCGAGCAGTACTTC
CASKGQPAEQYF
>TRBV5-4|-|TRBJ2-5|-
TGTGCCAGCAGCTTGGACAGGCGCCAAGAGACCCAGTACTTC
CASSLDRRQETQYF
>TRBV7-8|-|TRBJ1-5|TRBD1
TGTGCCAGCAGCTTATTGGTGGGACAGCCTAATCAGCCCCAGCATTTT
CASSLLVGQPNQPQHF
>TRBV28|few|TRBJ1-2|-
TGTGCCAGCAGTTTAGGAGGGTTCGATGCTAACTATGGCTACACCTTC
CASSLGGFDANYGYTF
>TRBV7-9|-|TRBJ1-5|-
TGTGCCAGCAGCTCTCACGGGACACGGCGTGGCAATCAGCCCCAGCATTTT
CASSSHGTRRGNQPQHF
>TRBV6-6|-|TRBJ1-2|-
TGTGCCAGCAGTTACTCGATCGGTACAGCCTATGGCTACACCTTC
CASSYSIGTAYGYTF
>TRBV28|-|TRBJ2-7|-
TGTGCCAGCAGTTTTCTTGAGCCTGTCTACGAGCAGTACTTC
CASSFLEPVYEQYF
>TRBV5-1|-|TRBJ2-7|TRBD2
TGCGCCAGCAGTTCTACAGCGGGAGCGGGGCAGTACTTC
CASSSTAGAGQYF
>TRBV5-4|-|TRBJ2-1|TRBD1
TGTGCCAGCGGGGGACAGGGGGCCTACAATGAGCAGTTCTTC
CASGGQGAYNEQFF
>TRBV6-5|-|TRBJ1-1|TRBD1
TGTGCCAGCAGTTACTCGGGACAGTATGAAGCTTTCTTT
CASSYSGQYEAFF
>TRBV5-1|-|TRBJ1-4|-
TGCGCCAGCAGCTTGACCCGGACTTCGGATAATGAAAAACTGTTTTTT
CASSLTRTSDNEKLFF
>TRBV6-5|-|TRBJ2-2|-
TGTGCCAGCAGTTACGGCCACGACACCGGGGAGCTGTTTTTT
CASSYGHDTGELFF
>TRBV6-5|-|TRBJ1-3|-
TGTGCCAGCAGTCTCCTCGGGGCTGGAAACACCATATATTTT
CASSLLGAGNTIYF
>TRBV10-3|-|TRBJ1-4|-
TGTGCCATCAGTGGTACCCGGGACATCGGACGTGAAAAACTGTTTTTT
CAISGTRDIGREKLFF
>TRBV9|-|TRBJ1-2|TRBD1
TGTGCCAGCAGCTTTTGGACAGGGGGCGATGGCTACACCTTC
CASSFWTGGDGYTF
>TRBV19|-|TRBJ2-7|-
TGTGCCAGTAGGCGGAAAAGGGGTGTACACGAGCAGTACTTC
CASRRKRGVHEQYF
>TRBV6-6|-|TRBJ2-1|-
TGTGCCAGCAGCCGAACAGGGCCTTATGAGCAGTTCTTC
CASSRTGPYEQFF
>TRBV28|-|TRBJ1-5|TRBD1
TGTGCCAGCAGTCCGCACCTGGACAGGGGGCAACTGGGGAATCAGCCCCAGCATTTT
CASSPHLDRGQLGNQPQHF
>TRBV29-1|few|TRBJ2-3|TRBD2
TGCAGCGCCACTCCGGGGCTAGCGGGGGGGCCTACGCAGTATTTT
CSATPGLAGGPTQYF
>TRBV5-1|once|TRBJ2-2|TRBD1
TGCGCCGGCCACAGGGGGCCGAACACCGGGGAGCTGTTTTTT
CAGHRGPNTGELFF
>TRBV11-2|-|TRBJ2-7|-
TGTGCCAGCAGCTTAGGAGGGGGCGAGCAGTACTTC
CASSLGGGEQYF
>TRBV9|once|TRBJ2-3|TRBD2
TGTGCCAGCAGCGCAAGCGGGAACACAGATACGCAGTATTTT
CASSASGNTDTQYF
>TRBV6-5|-|TRBJ1-2|-
TGCGCCAGCAGTTACTCCGCAGGTAGTAGGTTTGGCTACACCTTC
CASSYSAGSRFGYTF
>TRBV10-2|once|TRBJ2-3|TRBD2
TGCGCCAGCGTTGCTCTAGCGGGTGGGACAGATACGCAGTATTTT
CASVALAGGTDTQYF
>TRBV7-9|-|TRBJ1-1|TRBD1
TGTGCCAGCAGCTCTAAGACAGGGGCGTCCTCCCTGAACACTGAAGCTTTCTTT
CASSSKTGASSLNTEAFF
>TRBV27|-|TRBJ2-1|-
TGTGCCAGCAGTTTAGCGGGCAATGAGCAGTTCTTC
CASSLAGNEQFF
>TRBV7-9|few|TRBJ1-1|-
TGTGCCAGCAGCTTAGACTCGGGGACTGAAGCTTTCTTT
CASSLDSGTEAFF